This T cell receptor (beta chain) is from a study of T-cell memory formation after mild COVID-19. TCRalpha and TCRbeta libraries used 5'RACE with constant-segment primers and UMIs. TCRdb re-called the 5' RACE reads through MiXCR, storing one row per CDR3 protein. The table shows fewer than 95,000 distinct CDR3 sequences, with around 15% occurring only once. This CDR3 comprises 16 residues. Trimming pared 2 bases from V and 0 bases from J, leaving 11 bases between. The germline V gene has CDR1 LGHNA and CDR2 YNFKEQ. Sequenced input: PBMCs or a T cell subset sorted from them (not recorded which). The V and J genes are TRBV4-2 and TRBJ2-1, with D unclear. This sequence originates from a man younger than 35 who had mild COVID-19 (a few samples of this study predate the infection). Cell type and time point are not known. CDR3 nucleotides: TGTGCCAGCAGCCAAAGCCAACCTAGCTCCTACAATGAGCAGTTCTTC. Its translation is CASSQSQPSSYNEQFF.